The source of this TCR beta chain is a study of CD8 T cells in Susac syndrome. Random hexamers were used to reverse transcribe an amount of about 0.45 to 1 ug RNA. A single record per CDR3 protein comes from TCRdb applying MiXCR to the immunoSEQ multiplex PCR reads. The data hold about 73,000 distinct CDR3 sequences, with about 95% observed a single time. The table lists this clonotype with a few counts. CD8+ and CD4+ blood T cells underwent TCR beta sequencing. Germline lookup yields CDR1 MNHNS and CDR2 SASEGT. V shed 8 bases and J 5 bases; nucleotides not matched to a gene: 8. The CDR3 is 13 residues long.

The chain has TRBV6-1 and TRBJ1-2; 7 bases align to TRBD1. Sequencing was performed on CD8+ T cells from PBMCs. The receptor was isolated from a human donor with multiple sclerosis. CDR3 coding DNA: TGTGCCAGCCTAGCCGGGACAGATTATGGCTACACCTTC. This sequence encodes CASLAGTDYGYTF.